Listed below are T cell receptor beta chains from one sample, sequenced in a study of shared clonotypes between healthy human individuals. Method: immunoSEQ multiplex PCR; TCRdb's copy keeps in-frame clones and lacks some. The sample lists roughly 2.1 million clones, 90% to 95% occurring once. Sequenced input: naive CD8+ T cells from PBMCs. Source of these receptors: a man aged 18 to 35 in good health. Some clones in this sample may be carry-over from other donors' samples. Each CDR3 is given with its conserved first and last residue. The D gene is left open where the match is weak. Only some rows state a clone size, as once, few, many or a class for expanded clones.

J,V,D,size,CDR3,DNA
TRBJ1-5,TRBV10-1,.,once,CASSGGDSNQPQHF,TGCGCCAGCAGCGGGGGGGATAGCAATCAGCCCCAGCATTTT
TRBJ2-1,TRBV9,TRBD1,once,CASSGRDRGQFEQFF,TGTGCCAGCAGCGGCCGGGACAGGGGGCAATTCGAGCAGTTCTTC
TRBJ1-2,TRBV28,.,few,CAITGSEDGYTF,TGTGCCATTACAGGGTCGGAAGATGGCTACACCTTC
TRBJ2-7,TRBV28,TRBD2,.,CASSPLAGGPVVEQYF,TGTGCCAGCAGCCCCCTAGCGGGAGGCCCGGTGGTCGAGCAGTACTTC
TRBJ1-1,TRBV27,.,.,CASSPYGMNTEAFF,TGTGCCAGCTCACCCTACGGGATGAACACTGAAGCTTTCTTT
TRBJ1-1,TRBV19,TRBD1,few,CASSTQGARDTEAFF,TGTGCCAGTAGTACCCAGGGGGCGCGGGACACTGAAGCTTTCTTT
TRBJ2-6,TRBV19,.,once,CASSLRTVSSGANVLTF,TGTGCCAGTAGTTTACGGACAGTCAGCTCTGGGGCCAACGTCCTGACTTTC
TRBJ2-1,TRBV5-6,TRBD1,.,CASSFSTGVNEQFF,TGTGCCAGCAGCTTCTCAACAGGGGTAAATGAGCAGTTCTTC
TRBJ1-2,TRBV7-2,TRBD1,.,CASSWTGGDYNYGYTF,TGTGCCAGCAGCTGGACAGGGGGCGATTATAACTATGGCTACACCTTC
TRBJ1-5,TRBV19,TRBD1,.,CASAGVTGVNQPQHF,TGTGCCAGTGCCGGGGTGACAGGGGTAAATCAGCCCCAGCATTTT
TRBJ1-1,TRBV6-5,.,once,CASSGLTEAFF,TGTGCCAGCAGTGGCCTTACTGAAGCTTTCTTT
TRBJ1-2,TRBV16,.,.,CASSQSNNNVGPIGGYTF,TGTGCCAGCAGCCAATCAAACAATAACGTCGGCCCCATCGGGGGCTACACCTTC
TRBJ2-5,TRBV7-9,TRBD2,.,CASSSDGRRETQYF,TGTGCCAGCAGCTCCGACGGGAGGAGAGAGACCCAGTACTTC
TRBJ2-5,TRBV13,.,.,CASSPRQGEETQYF,TGTGCCAGCAGCCCCCGACAAGGCGAAGAGACCCAGTACTTC
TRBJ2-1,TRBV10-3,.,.,CATPGATYNEQFF,TGTGCCACCCCCGGCGCCACCTACAATGAGCAGTTCTTC
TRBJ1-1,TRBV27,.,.,CASSLLPGAVGRVDTEAFF,TGTGCCAGCAGTTTATTACCCGGGGCAGTGGGTAGGGTTGACACTGAAGCTTTCTTT
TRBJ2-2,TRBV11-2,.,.,CASSLFPHRAGSTGELFF,TGTGCCAGCAGCTTATTTCCCCACAGGGCGGGTAGCACCGGGGAGCTGTTTTTT
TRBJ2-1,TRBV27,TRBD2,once,CAAKEAGGPYNEQFF,TGTGCCGCCAAGGAAGCGGGAGGACCCTACAATGAGCAGTTCTTC
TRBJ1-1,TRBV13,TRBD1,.,CASSPGQGVEAFF,TGTGCCAGCAGCCCGGGACAGGGGGTTGAAGCTTTCTTT
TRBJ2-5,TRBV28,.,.,CASSRETQYF,TGTGCCAGCAGCCGGGAGACCCAGTACTTC
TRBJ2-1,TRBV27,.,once,CASSLGSPRGPEQFF,TGTGCCAGCAGTTTAGGCTCTCCCCGGGGTCCTGAGCAGTTCTTC
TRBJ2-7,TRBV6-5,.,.,CASSYGATYEQYF,TGTGCCAGCAGTTACGGGGCGACCTACGAGCAGTACTTC
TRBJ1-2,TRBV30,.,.,CAWSVLGYGYTF,TGTGCCTGGAGTGTACTGGGCTATGGCTACACCTTC
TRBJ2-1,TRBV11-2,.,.,CASSLAGNLFNEQFF,TGTGCCAGCAGCTTAGCGGGCAACCTCTTCAATGAGCAGTTCTTC
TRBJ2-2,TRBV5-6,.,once,CASSLAAGFNTGELFF,TGTGCCAGCAGCTTGGCCGCGGGATTTAATACCGGGGAGCTGTTTTTT
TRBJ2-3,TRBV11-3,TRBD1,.,CASSPGQGGTDTQYF,TGTGCCAGCAGCCCGGGACAGGGTGGCACAGATACGCAGTATTTT
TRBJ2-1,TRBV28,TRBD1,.,CASSTTDRLVEQFF,TGTGCCAGCAGTACGACGGACAGGCTCGTTGAGCAGTTCTTC
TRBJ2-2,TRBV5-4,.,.,CASAGMNTGELFF,TGTGCCAGCGCAGGGATGAACACCGGGGAGCTGTTTTTT
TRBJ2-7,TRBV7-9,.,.,CASSLGKAGDHEEQYF,TGTGCCAGCAGCTTAGGAAAGGCAGGAGATCATGAAGAGCAGTACTTC
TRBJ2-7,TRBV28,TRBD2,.,CASSNAGGPGEQYF,TGTGCCAGCAGTAATGCGGGAGGGCCTGGCGAGCAGTACTTC
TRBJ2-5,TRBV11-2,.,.,CASSPDDSWGTLQETQYF,TGTGCCAGCAGCCCGGACGATTCGTGGGGGACACTACAAGAGACCCAGTACTTC
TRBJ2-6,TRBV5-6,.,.,CASSLDGTANVLTF,TGTGCCAGCAGCTTGGACGGGACAGCCAACGTCCTGACTTTC
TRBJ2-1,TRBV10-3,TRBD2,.,CAISGLAGAPSYNEQFF,TGTGCCATCAGTGGACTAGCGGGAGCGCCATCCTACAATGAGCAGTTCTTC
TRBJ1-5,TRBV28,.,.,CASSLRGYNQPQHF,TGTGCCAGCAGTTTAAGGGGGTACAATCAGCCCCAGCATTTT
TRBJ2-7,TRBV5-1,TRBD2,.,CASSPKREIIYEQYF,TGCGCCAGCAGCCCAAAGCGGGAGATAATTTACGAGCAGTACTTC
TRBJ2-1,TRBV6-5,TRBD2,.,CASSLGLANEQFF,TGTGCCAGCAGTTTGGGACTAGCGAATGAGCAGTTCTTC
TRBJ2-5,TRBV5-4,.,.,CASSLGGGPETQYF,TGTGCCAGCAGCTTAGGTGGAGGGCCGGAGACCCAGTACTTC
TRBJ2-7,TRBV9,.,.,CASSVQGSREQYF,TGTGCCAGCAGCGTACAGGGTTCAAGGGAGCAGTACTTC
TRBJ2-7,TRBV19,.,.,CASSVPGDYEQYF,TGTGCCAGTAGTGTCCCGGGGGACTACGAGCAGTACTTC
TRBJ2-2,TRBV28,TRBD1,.,CASSDRDNTGELFF,TGTGCCAGCAGCGACAGGGATAACACCGGGGAGCTGTTTTTT
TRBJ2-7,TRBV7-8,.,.,CASSRPPAYEQYF,TGTGCCAGCAGCCGGCCACCCGCCTACGAGCAGTACTTC
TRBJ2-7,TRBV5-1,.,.,CASRESGSEQYF,TGCGCCAGCAGGGAGTCGGGGAGCGAGCAGTACTTC
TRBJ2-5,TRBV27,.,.,CASSPHVSTQETQYF,TGTGCCAGCAGTCCCCATGTCAGCACGCAAGAGACCCAGTACTTC
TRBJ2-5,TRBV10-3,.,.,CAISEGATQETQYF,TGTGCCATCAGTGAAGGGGCGACCCAAGAGACCCAGTACTTC
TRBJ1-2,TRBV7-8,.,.,CASSPLRGGGNGYTF,TGTGCCAGCAGCCCCCTTCGGGGGGGAGGGAATGGCTACACCTTC
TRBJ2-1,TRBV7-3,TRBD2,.,CASSLLAGAFNEQFF,TGTGCCAGCAGCCTTCTAGCGGGAGCCTTCAATGAGCAGTTCTTC
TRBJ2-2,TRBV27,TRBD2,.,CASTPRGVNTGELFF,TGTGCCAGCACCCCGCGGGGGGTGAACACCGGGGAGCTGTTTTTT
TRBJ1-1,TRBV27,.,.,CASSLGRNTEAFF,TGTGCCAGCAGTTTAGGGCGCAACACTGAAGCTTTCTTT
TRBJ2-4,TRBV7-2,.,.,CASSPSGPEDIQYF,TGTGCCAGCAGCCCGTCAGGGCCCGAGGACATTCAGTACTTC
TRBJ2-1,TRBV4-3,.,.,CASSQDGGTTYNEQFF,TGCGCCAGCAGCCAAGATGGCGGGACAACCTACAATGAGCAGTTCTTC